This T cell receptor (beta chain) derives from a study of shared clonotypes between healthy human individuals. TCRdb keeps only in-frame clones here, not all; method: immunoSEQ multiplex PCR. The repertoire holds roughly 1 million clones, roughly 80% seen once, with 1.4% to 1.5% in the top ten. Sequencing used memory CD4+ T cells sorted from blood. Stated subset: CD45RA-negative fraction. The receptor was derived from a young man in good health.

CDR3 bases: TGTGCCAGCGTGAGTGGGCAGGGGGCTTACGAGCCCCAGCATTTT. Its translation: CASVSGQGAYEPQHF. The chain has TRBV6-1 and TRBJ1-5; 8 bases are a match to TRBD1. This CDR3 has 15 residues. The germline CDR1 and CDR2 sequences are MNHNS and SASEGT. Germline trimming cut 8 bases from V and 8 bases from J; bases unmatched to any gene: 14.